These T cell receptor beta chains were read from a single sample in a study of blood T cell repertoires in COVID-19. Using immunoSEQ multiplex PCR, the repertoire was profiled, and TCRdb retains in-frame clones only, with some absent. Of some 97,000 clones in the sample, approximately 85% were seen once. Sequenced sample: peripheral blood. The source of these receptors is an older woman with acute or convalescent COVID-19. The CDR3 runs from the conserved cysteine through the conserved F or W. The D gene is left open where the match is weak. Expanded clones get a size class; other rows say once, few or many, or leave the size out.

TRBV18	TRBJ2-3	NA	NA	TGTGCCAGCTCACCATCTTCAGCGGGCACAGATACGCAGTATTTT	CASSPSSAGTDTQYF
TRBV19	TRBJ1-6	TRBD1	NA	TGTGCCAGTAGTGACCACAGGGGGGGTAATTCACCCCTCCACTTT	CASSDHRGGNSPLHF
TRBV2	TRBJ2-1	TRBD1	NA	TGTGCCAGCAGGGGACAGTTATACAATGAGCAGTTCTTC	CASRGQLYNEQFF
TRBV24-1	TRBJ2-1	TRBD2	NA	TGTGCCGTTGGGACTAGCGCCGGAAGTGAGCAGTTCTTC	CAVGTSAGSEQFF
TRBV3-1/TRBV3-2	TRBJ2-1	TRBD2	NA	TGTGCCAGCAGCCAAGCTAACCAACTAGCGGGGCACAATGAGCAGTTCTTC	CASSQANQLAGHNEQFF
TRBV7-6	TRBJ2-7	TRBD2	NA	TGTGCCAGCAGCTTAGCCACTAGCGGGACTAGTTTACGGAACGAGCAGTACTTC	CASSLATSGTSLRNEQYF
TRBV15	TRBJ2-1	NA	once	TGTGCCACCAGTCAGAGCGGCCCAAACAATGAGCAGTTCTTC	CATSQSGPNNEQFF
TRBV7-9	TRBJ1-2	TRBD1	NA	TGTGCCAGCAGCACCTGGGACAGGGGATACGGCTACACCTTC	CASSTWDRGYGYTF
TRBV28	TRBJ1-2	TRBD1	NA	TGTGCCAGCACCGACAGGGGAGGGAGAGGCTACACCTTC	CASTDRGGRGYTF
TRBV7-9	TRBJ2-2	TRBD2	NA	TGTGCCAGCAGCCCCGGGACTAGCGGGAGGGCCAGGACCGGGGAGCTGTTTTTT	CASSPGTSGRARTGELFF
TRBV2	TRBJ2-1	NA	NA	TGTGCCAGCATGCCCAGGGTTAATCCCCCGGATGAGCAGTTCTTC	CASMPRVNPPDEQFF
TRBV7-7	TRBJ2-1	NA	NA	TGTGCTAGCAGCCCTCGCGAGGGATACAATGAGCAGTTCTTC	CASSPREGYNEQFF
TRBV5-1	TRBJ2-2	NA	NA	TGCGCCAGCAGCTGGGGGCGGTCAGCGCTTCGGGAGCTGTTTTTT	CASSWGRSALRELFF
TRBV12-3/TRBV12-4	TRBJ2-7	NA	NA	TGTGCCAGCAGCAGGGGCGAATCCTACGAGCAGTACTTC	CASSRGESYEQYF
TRBV7-9	TRBJ1-1	NA	NA	TGTGCCAGCAGCTACGACACTTTGAACACTGAAGCTTTCTTT	CASSYDTLNTEAFF
TRBV5-1	TRBJ1-2	TRBD1	NA	TGCGCCAGCAGCTGGGACAGGGACTATGGCTACACCTTC	CASSWDRDYGYTF
TRBV6-5	TRBJ2-7	TRBD1	few	TGTGCCAGCAGTTACGCTCTGACAGGGGGGTACTACGAGCAGTACTTC	CASSYALTGGYYEQYF
TRBV9	TRBJ1-1	TRBD1	NA	TGTGCCAGCAGCGCAGGGACAGGGTTGAACACTGAAGCTTTCTTT	CASSAGTGLNTEAFF